Listed below are T cell receptor beta chains from one sample, sequenced in a study of PD-L1 blockade in urothelial cancer. Method: immunoSEQ multiplex PCR; TCRdb's copy keeps in-frame clones and lacks some. Of tens of thousands of clones in the sample, approximately 85% were seen once. The source was PBMCs, collected around atezolizumab (anti-PD-L1) treatment. The source of these receptors is a man in his forties or fifties with urothelial cancer. CDR3s include the opening cysteine and the closing phenylalanine or tryptophan. D genes are given only for firm matches. A row's size may be missing; if present it is once, few, many or a size class.

TRBD2	TRBV27	TRBJ2-7	-	TGTGCCAGCAGCCGTCGGAACGGGGAACAGGCCCCGGGACTAGAATCCTACGAGCAGTACTTC	CASSRRNGEQAPGLESYEQYF
TRBD1	TRBV19	TRBJ1-3	once	TGTGCCAGTAGCGACTACAGGGGACCCTCTGGAAACACCATATATTTT	CASSDYRGPSGNTIYF
-	TRBV12-5	TRBJ2-2	-	TGTGCTAGTGGTTTGGAGGGGGGGGCTGGCACCGGGGAGCTGTTTTTT	CASGLEGGAGTGELFF
-	TRBV27	TRBJ1-3	-	TGTGCCAGCAGTTTATCGGCGACAGGTCTTGGAAACACCATATATTTT	CASSLSATGLGNTIYF
-	TRBV5-8	TRBJ2-7	-	TGTGCCAGCAGCCGACAATCCAACGAGCAGTACTTC	CASSRQSNEQYF
TRBD2	TRBV5-1	TRBJ2-1	-	TGCGCCAGCAGCTTGGCCGGGGGGGCGAAAACGGATGAGCAGTTCTTC	CASSLAGGAKTDEQFF
TRBD1	TRBV2	TRBJ2-5	once	TGTGCCAGCAGGAGAGGACAGGCGAGTGGAGAGACCCAGTACTTC	CASRRGQASGETQYF
-	TRBV10-1	TRBJ1-3	few	TGCGCCAGCGGGAGCTCTGGAAACACCATATATTTT	CASGSSGNTIYF
TRBD1	TRBV7-7	TRBJ2-7	-	TGTGCCAGCAGCGTCCTATTGACAGGGACCAGCTCCTACGAGCAGTACTTC	CASSVLLTGTSSYEQYF
TRBD1	TRBV27	TRBJ2-5	-	TGTGCCAGCAGTTTTTCATGGAAAACAGGGGCCCAAGAGACCCAGTACTTC	CASSFSWKTGAQETQYF
TRBD1	TRBV4-3	TRBJ2-2	-	TGCGCCAGCAGCCGAGACCACAGGGGGCGGACCGGGGAGCTGTTTTTT	CASSRDHRGRTGELFF
-	TRBV6-1	TRBJ2-2	-	TGTGCCAGCAGTGCCCCCTCGGGGCGGGGGAACACCGGGGAGCTGTTTTTT	CASSAPSGRGNTGELFF
-	TRBV27	TRBJ2-6	once	TGTGCCAGCAGTTTCTTAGGGGCTGGGGCCAACGTCCTGACTTTC	CASSFLGAGANVLTF
TRBD2	TRBV18	TRBJ2-1	-	TGTGCCAGCTCACCCCTAGGTTCCGGCAGCGGGGGCTCCAATGAGCAGTTCTTC	CASSPLGSGSGGSNEQFF
-	TRBV11-2	TRBJ1-2	-	TGTGCCAGCAGCTTAGGCCCAGGGGAGGGCTATGGCTACACCTTC	CASSLGPGEGYGYTF
-	TRBV6-5	TRBJ2-7	-	TGTGCCAGCAGCCTCCTGAGGACAGTTACCTACGAGCAGTACTTC	CASSLLRTVTYEQYF
TRBD2	TRBV27	TRBJ2-4	-	TGTGCCAGCAGTCCTCTGTGGGGAGGGGAAAACATTCAGTACTTC	CASSPLWGGENIQYF
-	TRBV5-4	TRBJ2-1	-	TGTGCCAGCAGCCAAACATCCAATGAGCAGTTCTTC	CASSQTSNEQFF
TRBD2	TRBV4-1	TRBJ2-5	few	TGCGCCAGCAGCCAAGGGTCGAGCGGGGGGCCTAAAGAGACCCAGTACTTC	CASSQGSSGGPKETQYF
TRBD2	TRBV5-6	TRBJ2-3	-	TGTGCCAGCAGCCAGAGCGGGAGAAGGGCAGATACGCAGTATTTT	CASSQSGRRADTQYF
TRBD1	TRBV27	TRBJ1-2	-	TGTGCCAGCAGCCTGGGACAGAACTCGGGCTACACCTTC	CASSLGQNSGYTF
TRBD2	TRBV19	TRBJ2-3	-	TGTGCCAGTAGTACCCGAAGAAGCGGGGGGGCCCCAGATACGCAGTATTTT	CASSTRRSGGAPDTQYF
-	TRBV11-2	TRBJ1-3	-	TGTGCCAGCAGCTTAGCGGGTGATGGAAACACCATATATTTT	CASSLAGDGNTIYF
-	TRBV6-1	TRBJ1-1	-	TGTGCCAGCAGTGAATGGCAGGGTGACACTGAAGCTTTCTTT	CASSEWQGDTEAFF
TRBD2	TRBV10-3	TRBJ2-1	once	TGTGCCATCGGGACTAGCGAAAGTATGAGCTCCTACAATGAGCAGTTCTTC	CAIGTSESMSSYNEQFF
TRBD1	TRBV10-1	TRBJ1-1	-	TGCGCCAGCAGTCCAGGGGGCGCGTTCACTGAAGCTTTCTTT	CASSPGGAFTEAFF
-	TRBV20-1	TRBJ1-1	-	TGCAGTGCTAGCAACAGCACTGAAGCTTTCTTT	CSASNSTEAFF
-	TRBV11-3	TRBJ2-5	-	TGTGCCAGCAGCTTTGGGCGTTTTGAGACCCAGTACTTC	CASSFGRFETQYF
TRBD2	TRBV6-1	TRBJ2-7	-	TGTGCCAGCACCCAGGGACTAGCGGAAGCCTACGAGCAGTACTTC	CASTQGLAEAYEQYF
TRBD2	TRBV6-1	TRBJ2-7	once	TGTGCCAGCAGTCTCAGACTAGCGGGAGGGGGGGAGCAGTACTTC	CASSLRLAGGGEQYF
-	TRBV19	TRBJ1-5	-	TGTGCCAGTACCTCAGCCCGGGACTCCGGGGGCAATCAGCCCCAGCATTTT	CASTSARDSGGNQPQHF
TRBD2	TRBV7-8	TRBJ2-7	-	TGTGCCAGCAGCTTAGCGGGACTAGGTAGCAGCTACGAGCAGTACTTC	CASSLAGLGSSYEQYF
-	TRBV30	TRBJ1-5	-	TGTGCCTGGAGTGGGGGGGGAGATCAGCCCCAGCATTTT	CAWSGGGDQPQHF
-	TRBV28	TRBJ2-3	once	TGTGCCAGCAGCGTGCGCCCAGATACGCAGTATTTT	CASSVRPDTQYF